Listed here are 8 T cell receptor beta chains from one sample, sequenced in a study of blood T cell repertoires in COVID-19. The data were produced by immunoSEQ multiplex PCR, yet TCRdb's version contains in-frame clones alone and is incomplete. The sample gives around 250,000 clones, about 88% of which show up once; more than 6.5% is in the top ten. The source material was peripheral blood. The receptors derive from an older woman with active or convalescent COVID-19.

The chain carries TRBV19 and TRBJ1-1; 7 bases fit TRBD1. CDR1 and CDR2 (germline): LNHDA, SQIVND (reference sequence). The length of the CDR3 is 13 residues. Trimming at V came to 2 bases and at J to 5 bases, leaving 2 bases not matched to a gene. The CDR3 nucleotides read TGTGCCAGTAGTATACAGGGGGATACTGAAGCTTTCTTT. Protein: CASSIQGDTEAFF.

V gene TRBV6-5 combines with J gene TRBJ2-7, with a tentative D call TRBD2 (6 bases). This CDR3 has 13 amino acids. CDR1 MNHEY and CDR2 SVGAGI come from the germline V gene. Between the trimmed V and J ends, which lost 8 bases and 3 bases, there was a span of 14 bases. The CDR3 sequence is CASRQTSFYEQYF. CDR3 bases: TGTGCCAGCCGCCAGACTAGTTTCTACGAGCAGTACTTC.

The chain carries TRBV18 and TRBJ1-1; a possible D gene is TRBD1 (5 bases). V lost 4 bases and J 6 bases, leaving 24 bases between the germline ends. The CDR3 has 17 amino acids. Germline-derived CDR1 and CDR2 are KGHSH and LQKENI. The CDR3: CASSHPGIQTLNAEAFF. CDR3 nucleotides: TGTGCCAGCTCACACCCAGGGATCCAAACCCTAAACGCTGAAGCTTTCTTT. Together with reference TRBV18 and TRBJ1-1, the CDR3 gives the full variable domain: NAGVMQNPRHLVRRRGQEARLRCSPMKGHSHVYWYRQLPEEGLKFMVYLQKENIIDESGMPKERFSAEFPKEGPSILRIQQVVRGDSAAYFCASSHPGIQTLNAEAFFGQGTRLTVV.

Regarding this clone: At one boundary the junction diverges from the germline segment, which might be a read error. The chain has TRBV11-3 and TRBJ2-1, with D possibly being TRBD1 (6 bases). The germline CDR1 and CDR2 sequences are SGHNT and YENEEA. The CDR3 has 13 residues. CDR3 residues: CASSLDRDNEQFF. The CDR3 nucleotides are TGTGCCAGCAGCTTAGATCGGGACAACGAGCAGTTCTTC.

J is TRBJ1-4 and V is TRBV4-2; D not resolved. Trimming shortened V by 0 bases and J by 4 bases, and 15 bases separated the two germline ends. Germline V gene data show CDR1 as LGHNA and CDR2 as YNFKEQ. The CDR3 spans 17 residues. The CDR3: CASSQESSGRVNEKLFF. The CDR3 bases are TGTGCCAGCAGCCAAGAGAGCTCGGGTCGTGTTAATGAAAAACTGTTTTTT.

This clone has only a few counts. The chain joins TRBV27 to TRBJ2-2; the match to TRBD2 covers 7 bases. Looked up from germline, CDR1 is MNHEY and CDR2 is SMNVEV (reference sequence). This CDR3 has 14 residues. The J segment lost 5 bases and the V segment lost 5 bases, leaving 5 bases of the junction unmatched. CDR3 DNA sequence: TGTGCCAGCAGTAGGCAGGGAGGGACCGGGGAGCTGTTTTTT. This encodes CASSRQGGTGELFF.

This clone appeared many times. The chain employs TRBV6-2 or TRBV6-3 and TRBJ2-7, with D unclear. This CDR3 contains 16 residues. The V end lost 0 bases, the J end lost 1 base, and 13 bases lay between the germline ends. CDR1 and CDR2 (germline): MNHEY, SVGEGT. As DNA, the CDR3 is TGTGCCAGCAGTTACTCGAAAAGCGACGGTTCCTACGAGCAGTACTTC. This translates into CASSYSKSDGSYEQYF.

The J gene is TRBJ1-4, the V gene TRBV3-1 (or the pseudogene TRBV3-2); D may be TRBD1 (5 bases). Germline assignment: CDR1 LGHDT and CDR2 YNNKEL (reference sequence). The CDR3 contains 15 residues. Deletions cut 4 bases from V and 7 bases from J, with 16 bases between. CDR3 coding DNA: TGTGCCAGCAGCCCCCGGGGGGGGATAGCTGAAAAACTGTTTTTT. This gives the protein CASSPRGGIAEKLFF.